A selection of T cell receptor beta chains follows, all from one sample in a study of cytomegalovirus exposure and HLA in healthy donors. The repertoire was sequenced with immunoSEQ multiplex PCR; TCRdb's copy has only in-frame clones and lacks some. In the table there are 260,000 or so clones, about 87% of which are singletons. Sequencing input: PBMCs. The receptors originated from a man younger than 35 in good health and CMV-seronegative. Each CDR3 is given with its conserved first and last residue. Each record gives: D gene, clone size, V gene, J gene, CDR3 DNA, CDR3 protein. The D gene is left open where the match is weak. The size of a clone is reported for some rows only, either as once, few or many, or as a class for expanded clones.

>-|few|TRBV30|TRBJ1-1
TGTGCCTGGAACGTAAGAGGGTCACGGACTGAAGCTTTCTTT
CAWNVRGSRTEAFF
>-|-|TRBV6-5|TRBJ1-5
TGTGCCAGTGGGGCAGGCTACAATCAGCCCCAGCATTTT
CASGAGYNQPQHF
>-|-|TRBV5-4|TRBJ2-5
TGTGCCAGCAGCTTGGGGCGGGGAAGGGACGAGACCCAGTACTTC
CASSLGRGRDETQYF
>TRBD2|-|TRBV27|TRBJ2-7
TGTGCCAGCAGTATCTTAGCGGGAGAGTACTACGAGCAGTACTTC
CASSILAGEYYEQYF
>-|-|TRBV5-5|TRBJ1-2
TGTGCCAGCAGCTATCGTCAAAGCGGGATCAACTATGGCTACACCTTC
CASSYRQSGINYGYTF
>-|-|TRBV4-3|TRBJ1-1
TGCGCCAGCAGCCAAGAGGAGTTCCGGACTGAAGCTTTCTTT
CASSQEEFRTEAFF
>-|-|TRBV27|TRBJ2-7
TGTGCCAGCAGTTTATCGGCCAGGCTTCTCCTTGAGCAGTACTTC
CASSLSARLLLEQYF
>-|-|TRBV4-3|TRBJ2-1
TGCGCCAGCAGCCAAGAGGCATACAATGAGCAGTTCTTC
CASSQEAYNEQFF
>TRBD2|-|TRBV18|TRBJ2-3
TGTGCCAGCTCCCTAGCGGGGCCCACAGATACGCAGTATTTT
CASSLAGPTDTQYF
>TRBD2|-|TRBV5-1|TRBJ2-1
TGCGCCAGCTCGACCGGGACTAGCGGGGGAATCGATGAGCAGTTCTTC
CASSTGTSGGIDEQFF
>-|-|TRBV2|TRBJ1-4
TGTGCCAGCAAAGGGACATTTAATGAAAAACTGTTTTTT
CASKGTFNEKLFF